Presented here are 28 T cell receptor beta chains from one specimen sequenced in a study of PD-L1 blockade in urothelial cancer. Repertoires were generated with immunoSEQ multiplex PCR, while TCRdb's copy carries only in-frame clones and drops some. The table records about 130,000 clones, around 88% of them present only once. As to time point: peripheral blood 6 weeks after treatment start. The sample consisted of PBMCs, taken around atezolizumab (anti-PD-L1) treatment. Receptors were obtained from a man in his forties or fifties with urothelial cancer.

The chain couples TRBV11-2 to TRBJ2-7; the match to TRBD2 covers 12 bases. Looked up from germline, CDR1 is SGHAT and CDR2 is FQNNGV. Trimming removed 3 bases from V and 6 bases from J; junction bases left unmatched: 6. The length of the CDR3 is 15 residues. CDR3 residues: CASSLTLAGGGEQYF. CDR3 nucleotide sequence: TGTGCCAGCAGCTTGACCCTAGCGGGAGGGGGCGAGCAGTACTTC.

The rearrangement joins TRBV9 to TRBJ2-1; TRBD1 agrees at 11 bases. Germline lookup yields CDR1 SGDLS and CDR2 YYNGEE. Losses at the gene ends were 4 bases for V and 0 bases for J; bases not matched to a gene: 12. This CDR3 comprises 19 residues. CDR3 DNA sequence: TGTGCCAGCAGCTATCGTGGACAGGGGGCGGAAAGCTCCTACAATGAGCAGTTCTTC. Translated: CASSYRGQGAESSYNEQFF.

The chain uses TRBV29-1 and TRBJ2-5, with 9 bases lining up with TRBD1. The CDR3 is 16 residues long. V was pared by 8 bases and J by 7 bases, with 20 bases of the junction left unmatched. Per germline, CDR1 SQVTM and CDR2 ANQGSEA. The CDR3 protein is CSLIVPGQGVFGTQYF. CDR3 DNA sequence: TGCAGCCTTATAGTACCGGGACAGGGAGTGTTTGGGACCCAGTACTTC. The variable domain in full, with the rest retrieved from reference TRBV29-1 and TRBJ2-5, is SAVISQKPSRDICQRGTSLTIQCQVDSQVTMMFWYRQQPGQSLTLIATANQGSEATYESGFVIDKFPISRPNLTFSTLTVSNMSPEDSSIYLCSLIVPGQGVFGTQYFGPGTRLLVL.

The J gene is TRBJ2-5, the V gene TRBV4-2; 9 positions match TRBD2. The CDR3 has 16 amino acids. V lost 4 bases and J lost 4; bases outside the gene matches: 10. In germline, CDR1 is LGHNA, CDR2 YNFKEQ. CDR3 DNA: TGTGCCAGCAGCCGCACGGGACTAGCAGGGGGAGAGACCCAGTACTTC. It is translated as CASSRTGLAGGETQYF.

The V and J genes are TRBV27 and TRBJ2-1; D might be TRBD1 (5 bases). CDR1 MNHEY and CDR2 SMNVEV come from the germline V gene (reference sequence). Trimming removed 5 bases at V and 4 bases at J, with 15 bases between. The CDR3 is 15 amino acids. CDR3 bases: TGTGCCAGCAGTGAAGGGGTGGTAGGGTACAATGAGCAGTTCTTC. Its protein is CASSEGVVGYNEQFF.

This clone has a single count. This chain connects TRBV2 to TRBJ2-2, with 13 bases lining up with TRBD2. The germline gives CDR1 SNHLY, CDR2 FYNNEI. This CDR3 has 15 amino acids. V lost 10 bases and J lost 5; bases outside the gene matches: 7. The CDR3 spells CATGLAGVPTGELFF. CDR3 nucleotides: TGTGCCACCGGACTAGCGGGAGTTCCGACCGGGGAGCTGTTTTTT.

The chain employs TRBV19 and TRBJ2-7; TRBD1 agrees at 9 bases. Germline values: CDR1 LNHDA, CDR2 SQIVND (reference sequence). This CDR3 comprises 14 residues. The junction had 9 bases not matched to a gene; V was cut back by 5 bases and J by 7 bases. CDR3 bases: TGTGCCAGTAGTCCCCGGACAGGGGCGAGTGAGCAGTACTTC. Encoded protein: CASSPRTGASEQYF. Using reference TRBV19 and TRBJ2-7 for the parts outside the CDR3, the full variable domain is DGGITQSPKYLFRKEGQNVTLSCEQNLNHDAMYWYRQDPGQGLRLIYYSQIVNDFQKGDIAEGYSVSREKKESFPLTVTSAQKNPTAFYLCASSPRTGASEQYFGPGTRLTVT.

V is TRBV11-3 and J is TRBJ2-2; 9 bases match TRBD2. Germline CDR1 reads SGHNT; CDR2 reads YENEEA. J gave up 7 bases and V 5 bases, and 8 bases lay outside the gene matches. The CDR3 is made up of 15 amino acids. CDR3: CASSGGRAGNGELFF. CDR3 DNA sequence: TGTGCCAGCAGCGGCGGGAGGGCCGGGAACGGGGAGCTGTTTTTT.

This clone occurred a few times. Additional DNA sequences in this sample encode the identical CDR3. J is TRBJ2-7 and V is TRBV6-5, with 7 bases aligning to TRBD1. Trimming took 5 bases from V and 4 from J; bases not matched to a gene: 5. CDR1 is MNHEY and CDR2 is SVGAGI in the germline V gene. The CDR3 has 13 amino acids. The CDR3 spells CASSRDRKYEQYF. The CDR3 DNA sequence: TGTGCCAGCAGTCGGGACAGAAAATACGAGCAGTACTTC.

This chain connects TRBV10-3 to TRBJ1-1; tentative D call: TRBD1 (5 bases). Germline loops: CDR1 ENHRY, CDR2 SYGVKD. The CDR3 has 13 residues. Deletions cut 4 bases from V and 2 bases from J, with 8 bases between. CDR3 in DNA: TGTGCCATCAGTGGCGGGGCTAACACTGAAGCTTTCTTT. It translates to CAISGGANTEAFF.

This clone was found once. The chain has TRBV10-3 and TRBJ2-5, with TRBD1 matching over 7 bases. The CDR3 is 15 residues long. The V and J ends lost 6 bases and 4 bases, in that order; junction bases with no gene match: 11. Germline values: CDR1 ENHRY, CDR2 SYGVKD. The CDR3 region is CAIRPGQDKRETQYF. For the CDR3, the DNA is TGTGCCATCAGACCTGGACAGGATAAGAGAGAGACCCAGTACTTC.

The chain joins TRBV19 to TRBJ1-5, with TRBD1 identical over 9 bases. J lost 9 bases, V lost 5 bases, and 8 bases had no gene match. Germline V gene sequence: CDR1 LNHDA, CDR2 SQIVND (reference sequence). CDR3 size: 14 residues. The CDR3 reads CASSLTGGAGPQHF. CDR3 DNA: TGTGCCAGTAGTTTAACAGGGGGCGCTGGGCCCCAGCATTTT.

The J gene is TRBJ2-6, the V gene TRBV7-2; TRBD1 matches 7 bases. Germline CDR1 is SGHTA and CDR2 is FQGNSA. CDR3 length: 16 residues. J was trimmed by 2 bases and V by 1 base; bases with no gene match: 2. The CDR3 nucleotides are TGTGCCAGCAGCTTAGTGGGGACAGCTGGGGCCAACGTCCTGACTTTC. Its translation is CASSLVGTAGANVLTF.

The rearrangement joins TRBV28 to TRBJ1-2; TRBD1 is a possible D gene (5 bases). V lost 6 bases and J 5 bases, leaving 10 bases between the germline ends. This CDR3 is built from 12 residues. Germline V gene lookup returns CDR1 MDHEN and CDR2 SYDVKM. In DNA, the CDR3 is TGTGCCAGCAGCCCTGGGGGGTATGGCTACACCTTC. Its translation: CASSPGGYGYTF.

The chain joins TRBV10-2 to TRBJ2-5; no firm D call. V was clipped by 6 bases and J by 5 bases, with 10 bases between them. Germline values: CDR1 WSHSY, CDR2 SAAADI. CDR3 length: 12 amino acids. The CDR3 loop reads CASRPDLETQYF. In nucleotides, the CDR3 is TGCGCCAGCAGACCTGACTTGGAGACCCAGTACTTC.

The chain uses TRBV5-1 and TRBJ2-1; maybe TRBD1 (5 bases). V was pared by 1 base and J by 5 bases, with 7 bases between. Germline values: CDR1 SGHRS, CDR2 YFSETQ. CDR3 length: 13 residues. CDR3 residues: CASSLTGNNEQFF. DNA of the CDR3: TGCGCCAGCAGCTTGACAGGCAACAATGAGCAGTTCTTC.

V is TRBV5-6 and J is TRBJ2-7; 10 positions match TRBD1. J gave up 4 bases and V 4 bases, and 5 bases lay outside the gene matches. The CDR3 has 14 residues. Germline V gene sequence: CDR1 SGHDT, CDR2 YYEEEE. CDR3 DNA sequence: TGTGCCAGCAGCCTCCGGACAGGGGGATACGAGCAGTACTTC. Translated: CASSLRTGGYEQYF.

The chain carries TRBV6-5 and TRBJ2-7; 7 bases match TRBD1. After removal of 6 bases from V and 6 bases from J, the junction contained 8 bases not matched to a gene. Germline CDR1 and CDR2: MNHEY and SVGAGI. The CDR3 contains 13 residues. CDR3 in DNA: TGTGCCAGCAGCCTCTACAGGGGACCCGAGCAGTACTTC. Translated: CASSLYRGPEQYF.

In DNA form, the CDR3 reads TGTGCCAGCAGTGAACGACTAGCGGGAGGATCTGGGGCCAACGTCCTGACTTTC. Protein sequence: CASSERLAGGSGANVLTF. The chain links TRBV2 to TRBJ2-6, with 13 bases lining up with TRBD2. The CDR3 consists of 18 residues. The germline gives CDR1 SNHLY, CDR2 FYNNEI. The V gene end was trimmed by 2 bases and the J gene end by 1 base; junction bases not matched to a gene: 2. The whole variable domain, filled in from reference TRBV2 and TRBJ2-6, reads EPEVTQTPSHQVTQMGQEVILRCVPISNHLYFYWYRQILGQKVEFLVSFYNNEISEKSEIFDDQFSVERPDGSNFTLKIRSTKLEDSAMYFCASSERLAGGSGANVLTFGAGSRLTVL.

The CDR3 spells CASSVDSGGASSYEQYF. The CDR3 nucleotides are TGTGCCAGCAGCGTAGACTCTGGGGGCGCGAGCTCCTACGAGCAGTACTTC. The chain combines TRBV9 with TRBJ2-7, with a possible D match to TRBD1 (6 bases). The V gene's germline CDR1 is SGDLS and CDR2 YYNGEE. This CDR3 contains 17 residues. The V end was cut by 0 bases, the J end by 0 bases, with 16 bases between.

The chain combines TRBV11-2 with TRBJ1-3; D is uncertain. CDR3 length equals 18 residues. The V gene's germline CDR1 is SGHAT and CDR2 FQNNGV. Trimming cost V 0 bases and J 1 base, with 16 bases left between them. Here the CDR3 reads CASSLDSRRATSGNTIYF. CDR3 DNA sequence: TGTGCCAGCAGCTTAGATTCTAGGCGGGCTACATCTGGAAACACCATATATTTT.

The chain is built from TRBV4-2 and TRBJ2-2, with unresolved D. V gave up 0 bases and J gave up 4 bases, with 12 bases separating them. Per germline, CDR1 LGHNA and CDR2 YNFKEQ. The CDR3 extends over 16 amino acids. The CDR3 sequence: CASSQDPAPGTGELFF. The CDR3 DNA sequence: TGTGCCAGCAGCCAAGATCCTGCGCCAGGCACCGGGGAGCTGTTTTTT.

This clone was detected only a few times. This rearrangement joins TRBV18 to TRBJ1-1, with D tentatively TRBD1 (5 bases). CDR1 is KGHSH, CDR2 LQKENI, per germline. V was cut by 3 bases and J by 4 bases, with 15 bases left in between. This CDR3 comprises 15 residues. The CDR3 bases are TGTGCCAGCTCACCTCGATTACAGGCCTTCACTGAAGCTTTCTTT. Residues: CASSPRLQAFTEAFF.

The CDR3 here is CASSLVNTQYF. The CDR3 nucleotides are TGTGCCAGCAGCTTAGTTAATACGCAGTATTTT. The rearrangement joins TRBV7-8 to TRBJ2-3; D is unclear. CDR3 length equals 11 residues. V dropped 1 base and J dropped 7 bases, with 3 bases sitting between them. CDR1 is SGHVS, CDR2 FQNEAQ, per germline.

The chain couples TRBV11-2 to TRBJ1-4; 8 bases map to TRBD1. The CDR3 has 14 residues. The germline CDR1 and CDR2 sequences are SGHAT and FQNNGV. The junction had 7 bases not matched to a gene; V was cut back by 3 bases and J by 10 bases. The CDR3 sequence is CASSFGQGRGKLFF. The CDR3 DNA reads TGTGCCAGCAGCTTCGGACAGGGCCGGGGAAAACTGTTTTTT.

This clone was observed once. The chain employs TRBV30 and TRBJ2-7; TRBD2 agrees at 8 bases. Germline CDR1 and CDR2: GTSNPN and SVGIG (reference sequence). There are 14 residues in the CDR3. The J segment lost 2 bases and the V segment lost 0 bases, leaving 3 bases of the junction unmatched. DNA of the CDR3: TGTGCCTGGAGTGTAAACGGGAGGGCCTACGAGCAGTACTTC. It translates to CAWSVNGRAYEQYF.

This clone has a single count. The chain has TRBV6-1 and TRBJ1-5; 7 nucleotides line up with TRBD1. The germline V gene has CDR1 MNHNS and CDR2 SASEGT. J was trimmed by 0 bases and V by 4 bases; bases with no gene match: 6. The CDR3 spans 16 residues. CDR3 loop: CASSVGQEYSNQPQHF. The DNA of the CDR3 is TGTGCCAGCAGTGTTGGACAGGAGTATAGCAATCAGCCCCAGCATTTT.

The CDR3 nucleotides are TGTGCCAGCAGCTTACGCCGGACTAGCGGGAGGTTTGGAAATGAGCAGTTCTTC. It translates to CASSLRRTSGRFGNEQFF. V usage is TRBV7-2 and J usage is TRBJ2-1; 14 bases match TRBD2. CDR1 is SGHTA, CDR2 FQGNSA, per germline. J was trimmed by 7 bases and V by 2 bases; bases with no gene match: 10. The CDR3 covers 18 residues.